This entry describes one T cell receptor beta chain. The data belong to a study of blood T cell repertoires in COVID-19. Study information: The origin of the acute and convalescent COVID-19 samples was the United States, Italy and Spain. PBMCs, B-cell-depleted T cells, or T cells were the source of the cDNA or gDNA that made up the material.

This CDR3 has 14 residues. Germline values: CDR1 LNHDA, CDR2 SQIVND (reference sequence). The ends were cut back, 6 bases at V and 1 base at J, with 12 bases in the middle. Study processing details: Amplification with reference gene primers provided the estimates of nucleated cell counts. Clones were read by immunoSEQ multiplex PCR, and TCRdb kept only the in-frame ones, dropping some. V and J calls and clone size are copied from that table; D and trimming were computed from the DNA. In the table there are 300,000 to 400,000 clones, 87% of which are singletons. The sequenced material came from peripheral blood. V and J are TRBV19 and TRBJ1-1; TRBD1 might be the D (6 bases). The source of this sequence is a man aged 50 to 60 with active or convalescent COVID-19. The CDR3 region has the DNA TGTGCCAGTAGGCCAGGGGCCTCGAACACTGAAGCTTTCTTT. Its translation is CASRPGASNTEAFF.